Listed below are T cell receptor beta chains from one sample, sequenced in a study of post-analysis software for immune sequencing data. TCRdb reanalysed the PCR reads using MiXCR and keeps one entry per CDR3 protein. The data show roughly 730,000 distinct CDR3 sequences, 25% to 30% seen once. Sequencing was performed on blood. The receptor source for this set is a girl aged 10 to 17 with multiple sclerosis. CDR3s include the opening cysteine and the closing phenylalanine or tryptophan. The D gene is left open where the match is weak. Expanded clones are given a class, and other clones once, few, many or no size at all.

once,TRBV28,-,TRBJ2-7,TGTGCCAGCAGCTTGTTCTCCAGGGCCGGCGAGCAGTACTTC,CASSLFSRAGEQYF
-,TRBV29-1,-,TRBJ1-1,TGCAGCGTTGAAGATGGGGGGTCGGATAGCACTGATGCTTTCTTT,CSVEDGGSDSTDAFF
-,TRBV29-1,-,TRBJ1-1,TGCAGCGTTGGAAGTTGGCAGGGAGGTGAAGCTTTCTTT,CSVGSWQGGEAFF
few,TRBV10-3,-,TRBJ1-4,TGTGCCATCAGCGGCGGTGAAAAACTGTTTTTT,CAISGGEKLFF
-,TRBV21-1,-,TRBJ2-5,TGTGCCAGCAGCACGCCAGCGTCGCACCCCCAAGAGACCCAGTACTTC,CASSTPASHPQETQYF
-,TRBV12-3/TRBV12-4,TRBD2,TRBJ2-5,TGTGCCAGCAGTCCCCGGACTAGGTTGTCGGAGACCCAGTACTTC,CASSPRTRLSETQYF
-,TRBV5-6,-,TRBJ2-1,TGTGCCAGCAGCTTGGCCAATGGAAGGGGGACACCGTCCAATGAGCAGTTCTTC,CASSLANGRGTPSNEQFF
-,TRBV24-1,-,TRBJ2-7,TGTGCCACCAGTGCCGGAGGCCTTGGGGGGCGTGATAGCCGCGAGCAGTACTTC,CATSAGGLGGRDSREQYF
few,TRBV2,-,TRBJ1-4,TGTGCCAGCAGCCTGACGGCTCGCGCTAATGAAAAACTGTTTTTT,CASSLTARANEKLFF
-,TRBV7-2,-,TRBJ1-5,TGTGCCAGCAGCCGCTCAACTGTAAGCAATCAGCCCCAGCATTTT,CASSRSTVSNQPQHF
-,TRBV7-2,TRBD2,TRBJ2-3,TGTGCCAGCAGCCCTCGGACTAGCGGGGTAACAGATACGCAGTATTTT,CASSPRTSGVTDTQYF
few,TRBV20-1,-,TRBJ2-1,TGCAGTGTCCTCGACAGGAGCTCCTACAATGAGCAGTTCTTC,CSVLDRSSYNEQFF
many,TRBV9,TRBD1,TRBJ2-4,TGTGCCAGCAGCGGAAATACAGGGGTCGAAAACATTCAGTACTTC,CASSGNTGVENIQYF
-,TRBV7-9,TRBD1,TRBJ1-2,TGTGCCAGCAGCTTAGGGGACAGCCGCTCCTATGGCTACACCTTC,CASSLGDSRSYGYTF
-,TRBV7-9,TRBD1,TRBJ2-7,TGTGCCAGCAGCCCCGACAGGGCCCAATACGGGCAGTACTTC,CASSPDRAQYGQYF
-,TRBV6-2/TRBV6-3,TRBD1,TRBJ2-1,TGTGCCAGTACTTATCGGGACAGGGCGCACAATGAGCAGTTCTTC,CASTYRDRAHNEQFF
few,TRBV7-8,-,TRBJ2-6,TGTGCCAGCAGCTTAGGGGGGACACCCATCTCTGGGGCCAACGTCCTGACTTTC,CASSLGGTPISGANVLTF
-,TRBV7-9,TRBD1,TRBJ1-3,TGTGCCAGCAGCCCGGCCGGGACAGGGTTAGCTGGAAACACCATATATTTT,CASSPAGTGLAGNTIYF
few,TRBV20-1,-,TRBJ2-5,TGCAGTGCTAGTCTGAGCGGAGGGGGGCAAGAGACCCAGTACTTC,CSASLSGGGQETQYF
-,TRBV12-3/TRBV12-4,-,TRBJ2-7,TGTGCCAGCAGTTTATCTTCCAGCGGCTACGAGCAGTACTTC,CASSLSSSGYEQYF
few,TRBV3-1,-,TRBJ2-3,TGTGCCAGCAGCCAAGAGTTGACGCGTTCAGATACGCAGTATTTT,CASSQELTRSDTQYF
-,TRBV5-6,-,TRBJ2-4,TGTGCCAGCAGCAGGCGCCCGGGGGTGGAGGCCAAAAACATTCAGTACTTC,CASSRRPGVEAKNIQYF
-,TRBV27,-,TRBJ2-6,TGTGCCAGCAGTTTAGTCGGGAGAGGTGGGGCCAACGTCCGGACTTTC,CASSLVGRGGANVRTF